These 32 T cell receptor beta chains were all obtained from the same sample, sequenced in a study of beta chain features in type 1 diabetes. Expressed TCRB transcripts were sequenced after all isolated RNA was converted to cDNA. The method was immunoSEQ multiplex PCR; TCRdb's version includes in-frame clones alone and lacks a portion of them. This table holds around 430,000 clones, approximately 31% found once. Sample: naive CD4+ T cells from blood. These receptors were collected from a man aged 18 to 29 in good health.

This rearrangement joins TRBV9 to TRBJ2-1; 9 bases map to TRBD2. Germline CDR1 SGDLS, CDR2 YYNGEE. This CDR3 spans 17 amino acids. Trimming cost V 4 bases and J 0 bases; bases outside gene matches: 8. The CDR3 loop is CASSSAGGPLSYNEQFF. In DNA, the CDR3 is TGTGCCAGCAGCTCCGCGGGAGGGCCACTCTCCTACAATGAGCAGTTCTTC.

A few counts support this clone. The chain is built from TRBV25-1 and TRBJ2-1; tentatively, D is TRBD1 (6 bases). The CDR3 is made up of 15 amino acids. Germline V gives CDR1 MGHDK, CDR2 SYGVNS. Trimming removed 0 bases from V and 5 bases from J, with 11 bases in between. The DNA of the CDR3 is TGTGCCAGCAGTGAATATAGGGGGTCCAACAATGAGCAGTTCTTC. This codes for CASSEYRGSNNEQFF.

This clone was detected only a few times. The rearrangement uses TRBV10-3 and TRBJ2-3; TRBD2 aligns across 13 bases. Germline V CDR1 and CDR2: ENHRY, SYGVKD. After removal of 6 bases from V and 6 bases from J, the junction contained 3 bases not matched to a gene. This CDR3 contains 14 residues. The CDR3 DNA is TGTGCCATCAGCAGACTAGCGGGAGGTGATACGCAGTATTTT. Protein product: CAISRLAGGDTQYF.

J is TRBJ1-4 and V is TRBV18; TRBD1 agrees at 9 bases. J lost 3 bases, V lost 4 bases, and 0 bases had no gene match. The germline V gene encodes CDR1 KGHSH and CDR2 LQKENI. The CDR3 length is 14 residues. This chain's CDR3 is CASSRDRANEKLFF. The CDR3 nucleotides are TGTGCCAGCTCACGGGACAGGGCTAATGAAAAACTGTTTTTT.

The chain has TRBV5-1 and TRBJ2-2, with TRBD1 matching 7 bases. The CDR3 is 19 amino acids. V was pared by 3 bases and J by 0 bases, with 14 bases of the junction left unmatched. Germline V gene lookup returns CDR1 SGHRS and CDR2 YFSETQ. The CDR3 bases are TGCGCCAGCAGCTCCTACGGGACAGCGAGTATCGCGAACACCGGGGAGCTGTTTTTT. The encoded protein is CASSSYGTASIANTGELFF.

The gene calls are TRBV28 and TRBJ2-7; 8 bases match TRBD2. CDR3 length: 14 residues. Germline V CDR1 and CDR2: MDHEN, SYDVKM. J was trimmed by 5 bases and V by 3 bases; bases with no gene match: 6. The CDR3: CASSFSGNHNEQYF. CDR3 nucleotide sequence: TGTGCCAGCAGTTTTAGCGGGAACCACAACGAGCAGTACTTC.

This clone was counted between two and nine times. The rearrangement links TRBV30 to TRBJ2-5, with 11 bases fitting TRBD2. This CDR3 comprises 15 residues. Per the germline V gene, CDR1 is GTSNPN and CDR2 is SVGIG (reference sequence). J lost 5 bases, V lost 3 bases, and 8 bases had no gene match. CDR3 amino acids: CAWRKRLAGSETQYF. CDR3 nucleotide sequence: TGTGCCTGGAGAAAGCGACTAGCGGGAAGCGAGACCCAGTACTTC.

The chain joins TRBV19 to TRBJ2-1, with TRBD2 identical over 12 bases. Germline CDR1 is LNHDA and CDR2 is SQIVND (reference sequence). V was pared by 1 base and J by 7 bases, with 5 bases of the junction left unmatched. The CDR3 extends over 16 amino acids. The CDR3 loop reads CASSIVTSGRSNEQFF. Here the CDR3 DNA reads TGTGCCAGTAGTATAGTGACTAGCGGGAGAAGTAATGAGCAGTTCTTC.

The CDR3 DNA reads as TGTGCCACCAGCAGAGCGGGCGGCTATGGCTACACCTTC. Translated, it gives CATSRAGGYGYTF. This chain uses TRBV15 with TRBJ1-2; D is ambiguous. Germline assignment: CDR1 LNHNV and CDR2 YYDKDF (reference sequence). This CDR3 comprises 13 residues. Trimming cost V 1 base and J 4 bases, with 7 bases left between them. The full variable domain, with the rest looked up from reference TRBV15 and TRBJ1-2, is DAMVIQNPRYQVTQFGKPVTLSCSQTLNHNVMYWYQQKSSQAPKLLFHYYDKDFNNEADTPDNFQSRRPNTSFCFLDIRSPGLGDTAMYLCATSRAGGYGYTFGSGTRLTVV.

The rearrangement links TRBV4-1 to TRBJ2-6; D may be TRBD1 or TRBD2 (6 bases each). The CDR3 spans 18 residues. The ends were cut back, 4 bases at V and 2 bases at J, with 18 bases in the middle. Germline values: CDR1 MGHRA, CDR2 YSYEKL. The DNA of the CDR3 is TGCGCCAGCAGCCTGTTAGGGGGGCGGAACGCTGGGGCCAACGTCCTGACTTTC. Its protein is CASSLLGGRNAGANVLTF.

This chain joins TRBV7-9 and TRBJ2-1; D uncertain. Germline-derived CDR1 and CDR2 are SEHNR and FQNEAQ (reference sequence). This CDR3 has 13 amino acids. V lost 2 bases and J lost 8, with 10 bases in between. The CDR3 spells CASSLLPSDEQFF. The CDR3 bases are TGTGCCAGCAGCTTACTTCCATCCGATGAGCAGTTCTTC.

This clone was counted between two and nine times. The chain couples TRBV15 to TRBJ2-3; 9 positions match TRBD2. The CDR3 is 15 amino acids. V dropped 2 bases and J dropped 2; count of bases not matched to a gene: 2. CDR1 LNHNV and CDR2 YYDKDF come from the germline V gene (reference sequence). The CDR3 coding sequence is TGTGCCACCAGCAGAAGACTAGCGGACACAGATACGCAGTATTTT. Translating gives CATSRRLADTDTQYF.

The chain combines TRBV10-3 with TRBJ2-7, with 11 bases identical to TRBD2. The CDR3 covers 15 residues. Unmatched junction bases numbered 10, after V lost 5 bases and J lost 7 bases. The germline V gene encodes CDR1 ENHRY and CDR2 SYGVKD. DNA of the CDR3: TGTGCCATCAGTAAGGTCCTAGCGGGAGGACAAGAGCAGTACTTC. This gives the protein CAISKVLAGGQEQYF.

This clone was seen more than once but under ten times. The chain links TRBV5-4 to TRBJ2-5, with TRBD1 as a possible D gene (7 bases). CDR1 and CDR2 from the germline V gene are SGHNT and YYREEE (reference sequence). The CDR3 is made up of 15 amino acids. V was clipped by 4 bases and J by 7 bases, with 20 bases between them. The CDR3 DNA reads TGTGCCAGCAGCATGAGGGGGCTCCATAGCGGGACCCAGTACTTC. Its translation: CASSMRGLHSGTQYF.

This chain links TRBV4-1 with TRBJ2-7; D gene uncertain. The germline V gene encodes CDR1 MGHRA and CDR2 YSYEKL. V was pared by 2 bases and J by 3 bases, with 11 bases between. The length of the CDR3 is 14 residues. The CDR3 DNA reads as TGCGCCAGCAGCCAACAGTCCCTCGGCTACGAGCAGTACTTC. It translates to CASSQQSLGYEQYF.

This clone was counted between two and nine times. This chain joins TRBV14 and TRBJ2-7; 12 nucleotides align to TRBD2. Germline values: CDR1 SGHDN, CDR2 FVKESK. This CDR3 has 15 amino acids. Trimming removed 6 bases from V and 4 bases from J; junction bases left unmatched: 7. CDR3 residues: CASSRLAGVGYEQYF. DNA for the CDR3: TGTGCCAGCAGTCGACTAGCGGGAGTTGGGTACGAGCAGTACTTC.

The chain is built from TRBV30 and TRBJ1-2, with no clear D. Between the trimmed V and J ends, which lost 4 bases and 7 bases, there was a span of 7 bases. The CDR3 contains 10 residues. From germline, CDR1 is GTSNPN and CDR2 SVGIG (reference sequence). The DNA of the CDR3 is TGTGCCTGGATCGGGGTTGGCTACACCTTC. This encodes CAWIGVGYTF. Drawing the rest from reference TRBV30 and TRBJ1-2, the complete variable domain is SQTIHQWPATLVQPVGSPLSLECTVEGTSNPNLYWYRQAAGRGLQLLFYSVGIGQISSEVPQNLSASRPQDRQFILSSKKLLLSDSGFYLCAWIGVGYTFGSGTRLTVV.

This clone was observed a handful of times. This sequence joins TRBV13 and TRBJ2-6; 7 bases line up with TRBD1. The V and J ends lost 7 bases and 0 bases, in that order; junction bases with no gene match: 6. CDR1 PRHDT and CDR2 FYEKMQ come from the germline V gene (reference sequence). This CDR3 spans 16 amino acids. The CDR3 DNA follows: TGTGCCAGCACCCGGGCAGGGGGCTCTGGGGCCAACGTCCTGACTTTC. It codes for CASTRAGGSGANVLTF.

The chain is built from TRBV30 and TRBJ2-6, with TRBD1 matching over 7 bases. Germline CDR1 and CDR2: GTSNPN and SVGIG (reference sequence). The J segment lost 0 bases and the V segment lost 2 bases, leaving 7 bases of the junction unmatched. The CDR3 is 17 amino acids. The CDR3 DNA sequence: TGTGCCTGGAGTCGGGTCAGGGGGAGCTCTGGGGCCAACGTCCTGACTTTC. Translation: CAWSRVRGSSGANVLTF.

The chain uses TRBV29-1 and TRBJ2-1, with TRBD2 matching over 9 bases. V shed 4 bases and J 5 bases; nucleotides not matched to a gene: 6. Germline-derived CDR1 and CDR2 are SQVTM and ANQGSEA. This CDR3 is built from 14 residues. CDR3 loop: CSVGLLAGNNEQFF. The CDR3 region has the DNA TGCAGCGTTGGTCTCCTAGCGGGAAACAATGAGCAGTTCTTC.

The CDR3 loop reads CASSNRQDYGYTF. In nucleotides, the CDR3 is TGTGCCAGCAGCAACCGACAGGACTATGGCTACACCTTC. The chain links TRBV9 to TRBJ1-2; possible D gene TRBD1, 6 bases. With 4 bases removed from V and 3 bases from J, the gap between germline ends came to 10 bases. CDR1 and CDR2 from the germline V gene are SGDLS and YYNGEE. The CDR3 is 13 amino acids.

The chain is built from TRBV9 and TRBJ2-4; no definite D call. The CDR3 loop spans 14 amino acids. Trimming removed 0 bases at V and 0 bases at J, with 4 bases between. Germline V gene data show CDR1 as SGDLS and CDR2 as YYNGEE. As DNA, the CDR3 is TGTGCCAGCAGCGTAGACGGAGCCAAAAACATTCAGTACTTC. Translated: CASSVDGAKNIQYF.

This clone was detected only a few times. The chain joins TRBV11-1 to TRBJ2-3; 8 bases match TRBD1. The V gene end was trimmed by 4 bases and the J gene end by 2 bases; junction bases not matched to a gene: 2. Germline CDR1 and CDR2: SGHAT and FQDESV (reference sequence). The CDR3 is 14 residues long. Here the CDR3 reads CASSSGQATDTQYF. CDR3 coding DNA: TGTGCCAGCAGCTCGGGACAGGCCACAGATACGCAGTATTTT. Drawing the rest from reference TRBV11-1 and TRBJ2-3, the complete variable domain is EAEVAQSPRYKITEKSQAVAFWCDPISGHATLYWYRQILGQGPELLVQFQDESVVDDSQLPKDRFSAERLKGVDSTLKIQPAELGDSAMYLCASSSGQATDTQYFGPGTRLTVL.

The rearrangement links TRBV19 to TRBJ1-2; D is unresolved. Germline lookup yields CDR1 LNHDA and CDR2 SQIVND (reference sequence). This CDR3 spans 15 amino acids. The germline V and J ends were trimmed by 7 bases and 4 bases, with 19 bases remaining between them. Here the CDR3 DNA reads TGTGCCAGTACTCCGCTCGGACCGCAGCTCTATGGCTACACCTTC. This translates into CASTPLGPQLYGYTF.

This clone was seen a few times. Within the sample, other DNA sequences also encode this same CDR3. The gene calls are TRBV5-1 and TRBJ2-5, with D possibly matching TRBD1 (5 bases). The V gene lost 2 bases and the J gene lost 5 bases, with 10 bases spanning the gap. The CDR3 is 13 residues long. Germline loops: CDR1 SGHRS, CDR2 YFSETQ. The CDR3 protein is CASSFPGRETQYF. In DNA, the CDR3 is TGCGCCAGCAGCTTCCCAGGGCGCGAGACCCAGTACTTC.

CDR3 amino acids: CASSPRNEETQYF. The CDR3 nucleotides are TGTGCCAGCAGCCCCCGGAATGAGGAGACCCAGTACTTC. This chain links TRBV7-2 with TRBJ2-5; no firm D call. CDR1 is SGHTA, CDR2 FQGNSA, per germline. CDR3 length: 13 residues. V lost 5 bases to trimming and J lost 5 bases, with 12 bases between them.

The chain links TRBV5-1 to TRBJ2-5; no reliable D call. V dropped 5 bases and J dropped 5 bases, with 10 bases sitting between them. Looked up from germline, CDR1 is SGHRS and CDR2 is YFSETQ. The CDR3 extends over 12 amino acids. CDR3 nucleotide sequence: TGCGCCAGCAGTTCAGGTGGGGAGACCCAGTACTTC. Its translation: CASSSGGETQYF.

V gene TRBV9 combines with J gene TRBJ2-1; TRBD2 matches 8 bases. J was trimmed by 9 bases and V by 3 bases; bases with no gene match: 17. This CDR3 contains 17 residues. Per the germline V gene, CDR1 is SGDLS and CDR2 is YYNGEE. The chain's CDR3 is CASSATSPGLVFPEQFF. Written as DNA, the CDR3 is TGTGCCAGCAGCGCCACTTCCCCGGGACTAGTCTTTCCTGAGCAGTTCTTC.

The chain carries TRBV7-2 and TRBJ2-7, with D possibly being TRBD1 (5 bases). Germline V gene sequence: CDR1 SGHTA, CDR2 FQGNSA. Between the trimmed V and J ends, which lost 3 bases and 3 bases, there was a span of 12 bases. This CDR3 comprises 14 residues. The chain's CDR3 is CASSFLGAHYEQYF. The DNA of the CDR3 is TGTGCCAGCAGCTTCCTTGGGGCGCACTACGAGCAGTACTTC.

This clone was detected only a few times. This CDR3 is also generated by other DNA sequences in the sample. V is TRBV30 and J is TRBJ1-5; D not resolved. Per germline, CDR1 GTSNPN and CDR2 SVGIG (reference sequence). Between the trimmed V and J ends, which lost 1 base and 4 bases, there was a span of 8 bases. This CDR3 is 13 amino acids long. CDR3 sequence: CAWSGSENQPQHF. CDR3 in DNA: TGTGCCTGGAGTGGGTCAGAGAATCAGCCCCAGCATTTT.

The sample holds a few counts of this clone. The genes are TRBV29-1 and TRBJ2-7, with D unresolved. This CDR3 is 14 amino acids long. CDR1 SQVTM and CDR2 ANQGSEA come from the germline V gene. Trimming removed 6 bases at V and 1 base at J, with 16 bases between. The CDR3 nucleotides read TGCAGCGTCGTTGGTACAGAACAATCCTACGAGCAGTACTTC. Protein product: CSVVGTEQSYEQYF.

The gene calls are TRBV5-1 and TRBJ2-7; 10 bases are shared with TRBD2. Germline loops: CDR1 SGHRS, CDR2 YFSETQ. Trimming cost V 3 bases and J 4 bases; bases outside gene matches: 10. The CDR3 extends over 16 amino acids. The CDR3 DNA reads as TGCGCCAGCAGCTATGCCGCGGGGACTAGCGCATACGAGCAGTACTTC. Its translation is CASSYAAGTSAYEQYF. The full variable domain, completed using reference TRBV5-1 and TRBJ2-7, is KAGVTQTPRYLIKTRGQQVTLSCSPISGHRSVSWYQQTPGQGLQFLFEYFSETQRNKGNFPGRFSGRQFSNSRSEMNVSTLELGDSALYLCASSYAAGTSAYEQYFGPGTRLTVT.